This TCR beta chain emerged from a study of cytomegalovirus exposure and HLA in healthy donors. Study-wide results and caveats: Researchers had no immune exposure information except CMV serostatus available. Previous analysis showed most TCR beta V segments were productive about 90% or about 30% of the time.

The CDR3 contains 14 residues. Germline loops: CDR1 LNHNV, CDR2 YYDKDF (reference sequence). V was clipped by 4 bases and J by 8 bases, with 17 bases between them. This clone was counted between two and nine times. Its specificity is not known. Both 60 Vbeta primers and 13 Jbeta primers went into the PCR. Sequencing used immunoSEQ multiplex PCR; TCRdb keeps in-frame clones, though not all of them. The sample holds some 150,000 clones, about 80% seen once. This chain links TRBV15 with TRBJ1-2; possibly TRBD1 for D (5 bases). Material for sequencing was PBMCs. The receptor comes from a man aged 25 to 40 in good health and CMV-seropositive. For the CDR3, the DNA is TGTGCCACCAGCAATACCGGGACTGGCGGGGGCTACACCTTC. Its translation is CATSNTGTGGGYTF. Full variable domain (remainder filled in from reference TRBV15 and TRBJ1-2): DAMVIQNPRYQVTQFGKPVTLSCSQTLNHNVMYWYQQKSSQAPKLLFHYYDKDFNNEADTPDNFQSRRPNTSFCFLDIRSPGLGDTAMYLCATSNTGTGGGYTFGSGTRLTVV.